This T cell receptor beta chain was observed in a study of PD-L1 blockade in urothelial cancer. Study background: Study patients had been treated with 0 to 3 previous chemotherapy regimens.

The data were produced by immunoSEQ multiplex PCR, yet TCRdb's version contains in-frame clones alone and is incomplete. The table has about 50,000 clones, roughly 80% seen once. Time point meaning: peripheral blood 6 weeks after treatment start. Locally advanced or metastatic urothelial carcinoma affected all patients. The input for sequencing was PBMCs, taken around atezolizumab (anti-PD-L1) treatment. The source of this sequence is a man between 65 and 85 years old with urothelial cancer.

The CDR3 region has the DNA TGTGCCAGCAGCTCCCCGACAGGGGAGTATGGCTACACCTTC. Its translation: CASSSPTGEYGYTF. The chain links TRBV28 to TRBJ1-2, with 8 bases identical to TRBD1. This CDR3 contains 14 residues. Trimming at V came to 6 bases and at J to 5 bases, leaving 8 bases not matched to a gene. Germline CDR1 reads MDHEN; CDR2 reads SYDVKM.